This record looks at one T cell receptor (beta chain) sequence and its context. The sample comes from a study of blood T cell repertoires in COVID-19. As handled by the study authors: Amplification of reference gene primers was used by the study to estimate nucleated cell counts. Libraries were prepared by immunoSEQ multiplex PCR; TCRdb keeps only in-frame clonotypes and omits some of them. That table furnishes V, J and clone size, whereas the DNA furnished D and trimming. The table records some 250,000 clones, 82% of them present only once. All recovered Cohort 3 donors got two negative PCRs, got clearance, or saw symptom resolution. The CDR3 contains 14 residues. Germline values: CDR1 KGHSH, CDR2 LQKENI. V gave up 4 bases and J gave up 2 bases, with 12 bases separating them.

The receptor's source is a man aged 35-49 years who had recovered from COVID-19. V usage is TRBV18 and J usage is TRBJ2-7; D is perhaps TRBD1 (5 bases). The sequenced sample consisted of PBMCs or T cells enriched from blood (not recorded which). CDR3 protein: CASSLPGSPYEQYF. CDR3 DNA: TGTGCCAGCTCACTTCCAGGGTCTCCCTACGAGCAGTACTTC.